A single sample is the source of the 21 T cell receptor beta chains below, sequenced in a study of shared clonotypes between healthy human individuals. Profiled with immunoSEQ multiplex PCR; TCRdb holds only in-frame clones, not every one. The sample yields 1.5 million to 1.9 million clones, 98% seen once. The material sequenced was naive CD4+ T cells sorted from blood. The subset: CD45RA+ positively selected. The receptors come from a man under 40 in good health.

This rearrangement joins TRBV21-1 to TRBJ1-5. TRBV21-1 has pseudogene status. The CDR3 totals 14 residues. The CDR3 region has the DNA TGTGCCAGCAAGATACCAGGGAGTCGGCAGCCCCAGCATTTT. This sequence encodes CASKIPGSRQPQHF.

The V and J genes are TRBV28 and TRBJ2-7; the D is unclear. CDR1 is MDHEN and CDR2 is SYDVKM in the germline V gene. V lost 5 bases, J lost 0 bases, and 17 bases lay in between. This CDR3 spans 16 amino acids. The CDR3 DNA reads TGTGCCAGCAGTCCCCCCAGGCTCGCCGGCTCCTACGAGCAGTACTTC. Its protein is CASSPPRLAGSYEQYF.

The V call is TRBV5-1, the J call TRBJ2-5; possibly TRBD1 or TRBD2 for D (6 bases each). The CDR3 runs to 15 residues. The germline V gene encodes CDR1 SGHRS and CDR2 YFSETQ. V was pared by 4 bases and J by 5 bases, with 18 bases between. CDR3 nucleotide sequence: TGCGCCAGCAGCCCAGGAGGGGGATGGGGGGAGACCCAGTACTTC. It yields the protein CASSPGGGWGETQYF.

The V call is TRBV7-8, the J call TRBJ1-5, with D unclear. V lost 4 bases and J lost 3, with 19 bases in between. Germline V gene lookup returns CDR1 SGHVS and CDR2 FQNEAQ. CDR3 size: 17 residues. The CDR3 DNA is TGTGCCAGCAGCTCGGCGGCGGTCCTGGTGCTCAATCAGCCCCAGCATTTT. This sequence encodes CASSSAAVLVLNQPQHF.

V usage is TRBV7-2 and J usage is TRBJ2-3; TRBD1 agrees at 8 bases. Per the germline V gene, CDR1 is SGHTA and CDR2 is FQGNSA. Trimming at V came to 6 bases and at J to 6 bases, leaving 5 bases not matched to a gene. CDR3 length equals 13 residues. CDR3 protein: CASRGQVPDTQYF. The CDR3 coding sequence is TGTGCCAGCAGGGGACAGGTCCCTGATACGCAGTATTTT.

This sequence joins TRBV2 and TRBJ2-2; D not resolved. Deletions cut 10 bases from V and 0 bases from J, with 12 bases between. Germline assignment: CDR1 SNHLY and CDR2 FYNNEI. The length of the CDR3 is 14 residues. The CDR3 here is CATAKVTNTGELFF. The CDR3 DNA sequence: TGTGCCACAGCGAAGGTAACGAACACCGGGGAGCTGTTTTTT.

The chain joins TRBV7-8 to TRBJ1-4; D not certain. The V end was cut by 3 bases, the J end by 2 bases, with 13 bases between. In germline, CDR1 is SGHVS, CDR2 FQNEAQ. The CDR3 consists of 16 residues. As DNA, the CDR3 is TGTGCCAGCAGCTTGTTTCTTGGTATCACTAATGAAAAACTGTTTTTT. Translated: CASSLFLGITNEKLFF.

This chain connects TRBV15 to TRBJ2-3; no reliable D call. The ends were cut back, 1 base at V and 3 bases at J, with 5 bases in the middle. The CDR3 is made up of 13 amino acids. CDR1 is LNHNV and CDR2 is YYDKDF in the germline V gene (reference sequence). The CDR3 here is CATSRAQTDTQYF. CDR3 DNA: TGTGCCACCAGCAGAGCCCAGACAGATACGCAGTATTTT.

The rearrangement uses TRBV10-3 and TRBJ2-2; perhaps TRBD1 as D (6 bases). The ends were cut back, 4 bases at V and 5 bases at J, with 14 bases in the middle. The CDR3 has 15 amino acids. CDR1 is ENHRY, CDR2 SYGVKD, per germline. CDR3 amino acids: CAISVSARGTGELFF. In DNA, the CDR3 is TGTGCCATCAGTGTGTCCGCCAGGGGAACCGGGGAGCTGTTTTTT.

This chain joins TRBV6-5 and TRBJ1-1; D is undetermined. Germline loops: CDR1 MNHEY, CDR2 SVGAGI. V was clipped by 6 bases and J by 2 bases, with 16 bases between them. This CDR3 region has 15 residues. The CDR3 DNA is TGTGCCAGCAGGCCGGGTCGGCAGAGAAACACTGAAGCTTTCTTT. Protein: CASRPGRQRNTEAFF.

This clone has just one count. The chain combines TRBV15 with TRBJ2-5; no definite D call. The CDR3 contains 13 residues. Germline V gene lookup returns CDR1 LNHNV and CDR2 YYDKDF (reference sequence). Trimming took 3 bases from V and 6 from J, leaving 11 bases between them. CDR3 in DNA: TGTGCCACCAGCAGGGGTTTGACCCAGACCCAGTACTTC. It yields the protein CATSRGLTQTQYF.

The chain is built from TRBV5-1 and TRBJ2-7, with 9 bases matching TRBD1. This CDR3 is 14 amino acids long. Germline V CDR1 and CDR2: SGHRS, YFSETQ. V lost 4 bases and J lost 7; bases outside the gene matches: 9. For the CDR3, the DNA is TGCGCCAGCAGCCCCGGACAGGGGACGGGGGAGCAGTACTTC. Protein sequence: CASSPGQGTGEQYF.

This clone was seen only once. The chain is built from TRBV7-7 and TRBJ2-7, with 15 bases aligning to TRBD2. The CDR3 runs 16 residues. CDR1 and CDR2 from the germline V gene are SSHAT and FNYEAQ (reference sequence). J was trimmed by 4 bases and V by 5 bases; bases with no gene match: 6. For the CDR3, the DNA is TGTGCCAGCAGCGCGGGACTAGCGGGAGGAGGATACGAGCAGTACTTC. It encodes CASSAGLAGGGYEQYF.

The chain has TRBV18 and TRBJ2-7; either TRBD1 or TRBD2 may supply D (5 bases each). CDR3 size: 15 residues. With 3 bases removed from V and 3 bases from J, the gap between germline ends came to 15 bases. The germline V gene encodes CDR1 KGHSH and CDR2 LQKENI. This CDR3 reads CASSPTRGSDYEQYF. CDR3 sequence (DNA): TGTGCCAGCTCACCTACTAGGGGCTCGGACTACGAGCAGTACTTC. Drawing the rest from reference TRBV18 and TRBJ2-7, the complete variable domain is NAGVMQNPRHLVRRRGQEARLRCSPMKGHSHVYWYRQLPEEGLKFMVYLQKENIIDESGMPKERFSAEFPKEGPSILRIQQVVRGDSAAYFCASSPTRGSDYEQYFGPGTRLTVT.

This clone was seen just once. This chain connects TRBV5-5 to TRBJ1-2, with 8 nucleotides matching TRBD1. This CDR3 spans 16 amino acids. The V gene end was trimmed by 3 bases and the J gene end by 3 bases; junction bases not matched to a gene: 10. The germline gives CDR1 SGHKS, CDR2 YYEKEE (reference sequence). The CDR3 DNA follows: TGTGCCAGCAGCTCCCGGACAGGGCATAAATACTATGGCTACACCTTC. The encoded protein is CASSSRTGHKYYGYTF.

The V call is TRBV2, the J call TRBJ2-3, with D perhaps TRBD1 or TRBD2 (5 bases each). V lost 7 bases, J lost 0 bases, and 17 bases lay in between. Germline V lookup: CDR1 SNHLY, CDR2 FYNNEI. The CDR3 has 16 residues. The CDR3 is CASTLAGTPSTDTQYF. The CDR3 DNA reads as TGTGCCAGCACTTTGGCCGGGACCCCCAGCACAGATACGCAGTATTTT.

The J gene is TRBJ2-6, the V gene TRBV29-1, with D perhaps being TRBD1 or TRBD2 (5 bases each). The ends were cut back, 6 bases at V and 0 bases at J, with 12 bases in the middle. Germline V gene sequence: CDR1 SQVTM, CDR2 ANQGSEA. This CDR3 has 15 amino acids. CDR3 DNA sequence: TGCAGCGTCGGGACGTTCAGCTCTGGGGCCAACGTCCTGACTTTC. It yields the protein CSVGTFSSGANVLTF.

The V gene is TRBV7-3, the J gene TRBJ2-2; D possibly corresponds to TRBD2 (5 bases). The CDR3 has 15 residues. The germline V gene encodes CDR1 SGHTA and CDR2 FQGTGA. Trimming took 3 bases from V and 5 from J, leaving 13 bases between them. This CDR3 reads CASSLDGGGTGELFF. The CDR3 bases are TGTGCCAGCAGCTTGGATGGAGGCGGAACCGGGGAGCTGTTTTTT.

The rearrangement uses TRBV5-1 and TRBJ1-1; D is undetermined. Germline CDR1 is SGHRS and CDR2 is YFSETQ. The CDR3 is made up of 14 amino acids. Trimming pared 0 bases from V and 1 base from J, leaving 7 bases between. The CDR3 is CASSLARRNTEAFF. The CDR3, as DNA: TGCGCCAGCAGCTTGGCTCGCAGGAACACTGAAGCTTTCTTT.

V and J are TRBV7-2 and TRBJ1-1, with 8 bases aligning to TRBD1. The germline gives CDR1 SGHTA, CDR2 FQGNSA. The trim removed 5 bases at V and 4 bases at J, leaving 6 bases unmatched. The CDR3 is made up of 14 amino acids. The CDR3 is CASSLPGGRTEAFF. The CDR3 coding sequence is TGTGCCAGCAGCCTTCCAGGGGGCCGCACTGAAGCTTTCTTT.

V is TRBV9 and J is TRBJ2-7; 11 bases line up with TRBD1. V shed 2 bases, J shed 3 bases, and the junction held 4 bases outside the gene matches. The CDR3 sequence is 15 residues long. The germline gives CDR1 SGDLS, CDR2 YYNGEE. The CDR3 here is CASSVGQGGLYEQYF. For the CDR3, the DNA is TGTGCCAGCAGCGTGGGACAGGGGGGTCTCTACGAGCAGTACTTC.